This TCR beta chain was observed in a study of cytomegalovirus exposure and HLA in healthy donors. CDR1 and CDR2 from the germline V gene are SEHNR and FQNEAQ (reference sequence). V was shortened by 8 bases and J by 1 base, with 11 bases between the two germline ends. The CDR3 is made up of 14 amino acids. Vbeta (60) and Jbeta (13) primers were used in the PCR. Sequenced by immunoSEQ multiplex PCR; TCRdb stores in-frame clones only, minus some. The sample shows tens of thousands of clones, approximately 63% of them seen only once. This receptor was identified in a woman aged 45 to 65 in good health and CMV-seropositive. The specimen was PBMCs. The chain joins TRBV7-9 to TRBJ2-2, with D hard to call. The CDR3 loop is CASARTMNTGELFF. CDR3 DNA: TGTGCCAGCGCCCGAACTATGAACACCGGGGAGCTGTTTTTT.